This is a list of T cell receptor beta chains from one sample in a study of T cell repertoires in cytomegalovirus infection. These TCRs are of unknown antigen specificity. TCRdb ran MiXCR on the reads and lists one entry per CDR3 protein. This sample carries hundreds of thousands of distinct CDR3 sequences, roughly 30% of them seen once, and the ten largest clones take more than 13%. The material was cultured CD8+ T cells from PBMCs, obtained from culture after CMV antigen stimulation. These receptors were collected from a human donor in good health (CMV status not recorded). Some clones in this sample may be carry-over from other donors' samples. The CDR3 runs from the conserved cysteine through the conserved F or W. Each record gives: clone size, V gene, D gene, J gene, CDR3 protein, CDR3 DNA. D genes are given only for firm matches. Not all rows give a size; the values are once, few, many and, for expanded clones, a class.

few	TRBV9	-	TRBJ1-2	CASSPSGVPGYGYTF	TGTGCCAGCAGCCCTTCGGGAGTCCCAGGCTATGGCTACACCTTC
few	TRBV27	TRBD1	TRBJ1-1	CASSVDRGTEAFF	TGTGCCAGCAGTGTAGACAGGGGCACTGAAGCTTTCTTT
once	TRBV6-4	-	TRBJ2-3	CASSSDSVRDTQYF	TGTGCCAGCAGTTCGGACTCGGTGAGGGATACGCAGTATTTT
-	TRBV6-1	-	TRBJ2-3	CASSYSHPSTDTQYF	TGTGCCAGCAGTTATTCCCACCCTAGCACAGATACGCAGTATTTT
-	TRBV2	-	TRBJ2-1	CASSAPEQFF	TGTGCCAGCAGCGCTCCGGAGCAGTTCTTC
few	TRBV5-6	-	TRBJ2-4	CASSFQGRAKNIQYF	TGTGCCAGCAGCTTTCAGGGAAGGGCCAAAAACATTCAGTACTTC
few	TRBV6-1	TRBD2	TRBJ2-3	CASRVPGGENTDTQYF	TGTGCCAGCAGGGTTCCCGGGGGGGAAAACACAGATACGCAGTATTTT
few	TRBV27	-	TRBJ2-1	CASSGGGDEQFF	TGTGCCAGCAGTGGCGGGGGCGATGAGCAGTTCTTC
-	TRBV27	-	TRBJ1-6	CASSMGVNSPLHF	TGTGCCAGCTCAATGGGGGTTAATTCACCCCTCCACTTT
-	TRBV12-3/TRBV12-4	-	TRBJ2-1	CASSSLPAGAYNEQFF	TGTGCCAGCAGTTCTCTACCGGCAGGGGCCTACAATGAGCAGTTCTTC
few	TRBV4-1	TRBD1	TRBJ2-1	CASSPLSPDRSLYNEQFF	TGCGCCAGCAGCCCACTCTCCCCGGACAGGAGCCTTTACAATGAGCAGTTCTTC
-	TRBV19	TRBD1	TRBJ2-1	CASSIQGATYNEQFF	TGTGCCAGTAGTATTCAGGGGGCAACCTACAATGAGCAGTTCTTC
-	TRBV7-8	-	TRBJ1-4	CASSLPLTSFSEKLFF	TGTGCCAGCAGCTTACCATTGACAAGCTTTTCGGAAAAACTGTTTTTT
few	TRBV20-1	-	TRBJ1-5	CSASLPRGKYSNQPQHF	TGCAGTGCCTCCCTTCCCAGGGGAAAATATAGCAATCAGCCCCAGCATTTT
few	TRBV19	-	TRBJ1-1	CAILWGAEAFF	TGTGCCATTCTCTGGGGTGCTGAAGCTTTCTTT
-	TRBV9	-	TRBJ2-1	CASSFSGVLNNEQFF	TGTGCCAGCAGCTTTTCGGGGGTCCTTAACAATGAGCAGTTCTTC
few	TRBV24-1	-	TRBJ2-3	CATSDLKDSGGDTQYF	TGTGCCACCAGTGATTTAAAGGATAGTGGGGGGGATACGCAGTATTTT
-	TRBV12-3/TRBV12-4	-	TRBJ2-7	CASSPTRHSYEQYF	TGTGCCAGCAGTCCTACCCGACATTCCTACGAGCAGTACTTC
-	TRBV25-1	TRBD2	TRBJ2-7	CASSALLARHEQYF	TGTGCCAGCAGTGCCTTACTAGCGAGGCACGAGCAGTACTTC
-	TRBV11-2	TRBD2	TRBJ2-5	CASSAGSSGGSIMKTQYF	TGTGCCAGCTCAGCAGGTTCTAGCGGGGGGTCAATAATGAAGACCCAGTACTTC
-	TRBV12-3/TRBV12-4	TRBD2	TRBJ2-3	CASSSGTSATDTQYF	TGTGCCAGCAGTTCCGGGACTAGCGCCACAGATACGCAGTATTTT
-	TRBV12-5	-	TRBJ1-1	CASGLHPQGQSTEAFF	TGTGCTAGTGGTTTGCACCCACAGGGCCAGAGCACTGAAGCTTTCTTT